This TCR beta chain stems from a study of blood T cell repertoires in COVID-19. Study-level background: PBMCs, B-cell-depleted T cells, or T cells were the source of the cDNA or gDNA that made up the material.

V lost 0 bases, J lost 11 bases, and 11 bases lay in between. Per the germline V gene, CDR1 is MNHEY and CDR2 is SVGEGT. The CDR3 length is 14 residues. In the original analysis: By means of reference gene primer amplification, nucleated cell counts were estimated. Method: immunoSEQ multiplex PCR; TCRdb's copy keeps in-frame clones and lacks some. V and J calls and clone size are those listed in that table; D and trimming were worked out from the DNA. The data show 200,000 or so clones, 85% to 90% seen once. The J gene is TRBJ1-6, the V gene TRBV6-2 or TRBV6-3; D is unclear. Material for sequencing was peripheral blood. The receptor was isolated from a person aged 70 to 79 with COVID-19, enrolled during active disease. The chain's CDR3 is CASSYSTAAPPLHF. In nucleotides, the CDR3 is TGTGCCAGCAGTTACTCGACGGCGGCTCCACCCCTCCACTTT.